The sequence of this T cell receptor (beta chain) was determined in a study of shared clonotypes between healthy human individuals (dated by TCRdb to between 2020 and 2021). Regarding the research as a whole: The cohort included three men and a couple of women between 18 and 49 years of age. Per donor, leukapheresis produced somewhere between about 0.85 and 10 billion PBMCs. For each donor, three plates each were used for CD4 naive and CD4 memory, two plates were used for CD8 naive, and one plate was used for CD8 memory. Libraries were prepared and TCR repertoires were sequenced by different laboratories using diverse techniques, in order to increase sequencing depth and limit assay-specific biases. The study deeply sequenced blood TCR repertoires of about 5 healthy adults to estimate repertoire size and the extent of clonotype sharing between individuals.

As regards this clone: The antigen it recognizes is unknown. Per-base quality was not reported, and no clone a single base away is much larger than it.

What the authors observed across the whole study: The small number of donors limited the genetic and exposure-history diversity represented. Roughly 5.2% of naive CD4, 3% to 4% of naive CD8, 2.3% of memory CD4, and approximately 0.39% of memory CD8 clonotypes were shared across a handful of donors. Sampling was restricted to blood, and TCR repertoires in tissue are likely to differ from TCR repertoires in blood. Compared with non-shared clonotypes, clonotypes shared by all four sorted-subset donors had higher generation probabilities. Pairwise subsampling indicated that sequencing depth was expected to affect the degree of clonotype sharing among donors. Naive subsets generally had larger estimated clonotype richness than memory subsets did. Even with the large sequencing depth, rarefaction of the sorted-subset datasets indicated that sequencing was incomplete.

Healthy HIV-negative adults with no recently reported acute infections or vaccinations were included as donors. Every donor was a Caucasian adult living in Nashville, Tennessee, USA. Magnetic negative selection was used to enrich CD4+ T cells, after which naive cells were positively selected on CD45RA and the negative fraction became the memory subset. After blood collection by leukapheresis, PBMCs were isolated using Ficoll-Histopaque density gradient centrifugation and then cryopreserved in the vapor phase of liquid nitrogen. Analytical flow cytometry was used to check the purity and quantity of each magnetically sorted T cell population. From each sorted fraction, genomic DNA was isolated and quantified by UV absorbance on a Nanodrop 2000c. From the cysteine through the phenylalanine, the CDR3 covers 14 amino acids. Of the read, only the CDR3 DNA is kept; its 42 bases are in frame from base 1. The V end loses 2 bases and the J end loses 0 bases, and a stretch of 8 bases separates them. The CDR1 and CDR2 encoded by the germline V gene (reference sequence) are GTSNPN and SVGIG.

Using the deep immunoSEQ assay, TCR CDR3 regions were amplified from genomic DNA by multiplex PCR. For each cell subset, the extracted genomic DNA was distributed evenly across all wells of several immunoSEQ 96-well plates, and each plate served as one replicate. For sorted subsets, around 200 ng genomic DNA, equal to tens of thousands of T cell genomes, was loaded into each replicate PCR. Purified libraries were measured with a Qubit 3.0 fluorometer, size-checked on a Bioanalyzer 2100, and measured again with the KAPA Library Quantification kit. A separate single-read 150-cycle Illumina NextSeq 550 flow cell was used to sequence each immunoSEQ 96-well plate. The paper's data handling went like this. The immunoSEQ output contained only junctional sequences without quality scores, so filtering could not match that applied to full-length reads. To assign V/J genes and CDR3, sequences were annotated using PyIR, a Python wrapper for IgBLAST v1.9, with IMGT germline references. Reads were filtered out if the reads had weak V/J assignments (E-value above 1e-6), no CDR3, stop codons, out-of-frame junctions, or ambiguous translated residues. A V3J clonotype was defined by an identical inferred V gene, J gene, and CDR3 amino acid sequence. The percentage overlap between two repertoires was calculated by dividing the number of shared unique clonotypes by the size of the smaller repertoire. RTK rarefaction, the Chao1 estimator, and Recon v2.1 estimates of unobserved clonotypes were used to assess repertoire richness. Generation probabilities for all TCRbeta clonotypes obtained by the gDNA method from a handful of donors were computed using OLGA. Here the immuneACCESS table is served through TCRdb, limited to in-frame sequences with V and J called. Missing clones are a known gap in these copies; in checked studies unresolved V genes cover under half, and the rest lacks a known reason. That table gives V, J and clone size, and the DNA gave D and trimming. The sample has around 1.1 million clones on record, around 78% of them singletons. The ten biggest clones cover 0.55% to 0.7% of the sample.

The chain is assembled from TRBV30 and TRBJ1-3, and perhaps TRBD1 as D gene, on 5 matching bases. This clonotype originated in a man aged 18 to 30 in good health. Some clones in this sample may be carry-over from other donors' samples. The sample consisted of memory CD4+ T cells from PBMCs. Read against the paper, the sample's cell subset or site label means: CD45RA-negative fraction. Here is the DNA: TGTGCCTGGAGTACACAGGTCTCTGGAAACACCATATATTTT. The resulting protein is CAWSTQVSGNTIYF.